The clone carrying this T cell receptor beta chain has only a few counts. Source study methods: Amplification of reference gene primers was used by the study to estimate nucleated cell counts. Assay: immunoSEQ multiplex PCR; the TCRdb copy retains only in-frame clones and omits some. V, J and clone size are those of that table, while D and trimming were read from the DNA. There are some 520,000 clones in the sample; roughly 89% occur only once, and roughly 1% lies in the top ten. This specimen belongs to a study of blood T cell repertoires in COVID-19. Study-level information: Samples representing acute and convalescent COVID-19 were sourced from the United States, Italy and Spain.

The Seattle patients joined while their infection was active and were tracked longitudinally afterward. This CDR3 is 16 amino acids long. In germline, CDR1 is SGHTA, CDR2 FQGNSA. V lost 5 bases to trimming and J lost 3 bases, with 17 bases between them. Source material: peripheral blood. The rearrangement uses TRBV7-2 and TRBJ1-3; D possibly corresponds to TRBD1 (6 bases). This clonotype was sampled from a man aged 18 to 35 with COVID-19, enrolled during active disease. The CDR3 DNA is TGTGCCAGCAGCCAAGGGACAATGACGCGTGGAAACACCATATATTTT. Amino acid sequence: CASSQGTMTRGNTIYF.